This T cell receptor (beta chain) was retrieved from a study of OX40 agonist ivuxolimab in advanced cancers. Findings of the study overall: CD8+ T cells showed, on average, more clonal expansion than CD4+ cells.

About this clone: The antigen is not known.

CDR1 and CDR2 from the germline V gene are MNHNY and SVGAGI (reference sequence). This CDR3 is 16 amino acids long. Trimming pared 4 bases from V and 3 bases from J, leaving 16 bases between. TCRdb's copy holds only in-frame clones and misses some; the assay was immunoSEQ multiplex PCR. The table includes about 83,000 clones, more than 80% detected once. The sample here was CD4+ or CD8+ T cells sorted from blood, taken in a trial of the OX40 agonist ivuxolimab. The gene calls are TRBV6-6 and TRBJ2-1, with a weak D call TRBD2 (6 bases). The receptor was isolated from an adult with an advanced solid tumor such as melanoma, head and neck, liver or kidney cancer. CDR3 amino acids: CASSSGGTPFYNEQFF. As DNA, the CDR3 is TGTGCCAGCAGTTCCGGGGGAACTCCCTTCTACAATGAGCAGTTCTTC.